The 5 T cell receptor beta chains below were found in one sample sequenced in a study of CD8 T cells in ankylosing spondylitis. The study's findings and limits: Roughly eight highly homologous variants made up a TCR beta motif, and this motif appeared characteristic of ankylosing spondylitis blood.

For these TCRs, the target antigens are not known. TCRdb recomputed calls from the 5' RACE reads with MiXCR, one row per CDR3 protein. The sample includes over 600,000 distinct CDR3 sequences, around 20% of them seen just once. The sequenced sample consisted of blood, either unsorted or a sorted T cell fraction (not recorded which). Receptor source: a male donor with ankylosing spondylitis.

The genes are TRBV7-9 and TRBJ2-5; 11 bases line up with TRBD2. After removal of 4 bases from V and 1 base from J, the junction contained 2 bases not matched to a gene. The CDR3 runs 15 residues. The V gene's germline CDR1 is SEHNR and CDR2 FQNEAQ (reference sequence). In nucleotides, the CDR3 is TGTGCCAGCAGCTCGGGACTAGCGGCCCAAGAGACCCAGTACTTC. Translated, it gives CASSSGLAAQETQYF.

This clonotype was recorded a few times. The CDR3 sequence: CSARSSLHYNEQFF. The CDR3 DNA is TGCAGTGCTAGATCTAGCCTTCACTACAATGAGCAGTTCTTC. The rearrangement joins TRBV20-1 to TRBJ2-1, with a possible D match to TRBD2 (5 bases). Germline CDR1 is DFQATT and CDR2 is SNEGSKA (reference sequence). CDR3 length: 14 residues. Deletions cut 2 bases from V and 3 bases from J, with 11 bases between.

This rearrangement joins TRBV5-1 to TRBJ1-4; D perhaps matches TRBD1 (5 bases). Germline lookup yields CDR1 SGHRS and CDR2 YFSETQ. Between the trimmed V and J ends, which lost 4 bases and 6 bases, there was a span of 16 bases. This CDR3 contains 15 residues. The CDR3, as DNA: TGCGCCAGCAGCCTGCCTCCCCCGGGGGATGAAAAACTGTTTTTT. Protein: CASSLPPPGDEKLFF. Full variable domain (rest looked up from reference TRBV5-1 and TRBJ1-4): KAGVTQTPRYLIKTRGQQVTLSCSPISGHRSVSWYQQTPGQGLQFLFEYFSETQRNKGNFPGRFSGRQFSNSRSEMNVSTLELGDSALYLCASSLPPPGDEKLFFGSGTQLSVL.

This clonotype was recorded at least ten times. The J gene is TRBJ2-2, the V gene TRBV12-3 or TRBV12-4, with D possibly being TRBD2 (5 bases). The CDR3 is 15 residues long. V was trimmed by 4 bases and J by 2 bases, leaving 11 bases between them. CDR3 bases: TGTGCCAGCAGTTCGGAGGTTCGAAACACCGGGGAGCTGTTTTTT. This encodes CASSSEVRNTGELFF.

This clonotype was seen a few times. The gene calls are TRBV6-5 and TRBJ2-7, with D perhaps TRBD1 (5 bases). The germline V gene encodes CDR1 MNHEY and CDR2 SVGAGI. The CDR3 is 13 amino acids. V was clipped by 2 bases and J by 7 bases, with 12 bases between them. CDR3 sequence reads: CASSYGAVLEQYF. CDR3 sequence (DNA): TGTGCCAGCAGTTACGGGGCAGTTCTGGAGCAGTACTTC.